The 13 T cell receptor beta chains listed next were all sequenced from one sample in a study of shared clonotypes between healthy human individuals. The naive CD8 population came from CD45RO-negative cells selected for CCR7, without terminally differentiated effector memory CD45RA+ cells. Produced via immunoSEQ multiplex PCR; TCRdb's table is partial and in-frame only. Among 2 million or so clones listed, less than 95% were seen once. The material sequenced was naive CD8+ T cells sorted from blood. The receptor source for this set is a man aged 18 to 35 in good health.

CDR3 sequence: CAWSPSSRGEKLFF. In DNA form, the CDR3 reads TGTGCCTGGAGTCCATCATCGCGGGGGGAAAAACTGTTTTTT. The rearrangement uses TRBV30 and TRBJ1-4, with a tentative D call TRBD1 (5 bases). The CDR3 loop spans 14 amino acids. V lost 2 bases to trimming and J lost 8 bases, with 15 bases between them. Germline loops: CDR1 GTSNPN, CDR2 SVGIG (reference sequence).

The chain has TRBV7-9 and TRBJ2-7; D gene unclear. Germline CDR1 reads SEHNR; CDR2 reads FQNEAQ (reference sequence). The length of the CDR3 is 11 residues. Trimming removed 4 bases at V and 6 bases at J, with 7 bases between. CDR3 DNA sequence: TGTGCCAGCAGCTCCGTAGCCGAGCAGTACTTC. It translates to CASSSVAEQYF.

The chain recombines TRBV4-3 with TRBJ2-1, with 10 nucleotides matching TRBD2. Germline V gene lookup returns CDR1 LGHNA and CDR2 YSLEER. V dropped 0 bases and J dropped 3; count of bases not matched to a gene: 11. This CDR3 contains 19 residues. The CDR3 here is CASSQELAGLVGGYNEQFF. The CDR3 DNA sequence: TGCGCCAGCAGCCAAGAACTAGCGGGACTGGTGGGGGGCTACAATGAGCAGTTCTTC.

The CDR3 here is CASSKDLDSYNEQFF. The CDR3 DNA reads TGTGCCAGCAGTAAGGACTTGGACTCCTACAATGAGCAGTTCTTC. The J gene is TRBJ2-1, the V gene TRBV27; tentative D call: TRBD2 (5 bases). CDR1 is MNHEY and CDR2 is SMNVEV in the germline V gene (reference sequence). This CDR3 spans 15 amino acids. V was shortened by 5 bases and J by 0 bases, with 11 bases between the two germline ends.

Notes on this clone: Other nucleotide sequences in the sample specify the same CDR3. The V gene is TRBV4-1, the J gene TRBJ2-7; 7 nucleotides agree with TRBD1. Germline-derived CDR1 and CDR2 are MGHRA and YSYEKL. After removal of 3 bases from V and 2 bases from J, the junction contained 4 bases not matched to a gene. The CDR3 totals 14 residues. The CDR3 DNA is TGCGCCAGCAGCCACAGACAGGGCCCCTACGAGCAGTACTTC. Translated, it gives CASSHRQGPYEQYF.

The CDR3 DNA reads TGTGCCAGCAGTGAAGTGGGGGAACGCTCCTACAATGAGCAGTTCTTC. This codes for CASSEVGERSYNEQFF. The chain carries TRBV6-1 and TRBJ2-1, with D perhaps TRBD1 or TRBD2 (5 bases each). The germline V gene encodes CDR1 MNHNS and CDR2 SASEGT. Trimming stripped 1 base from V and 0 bases from J, with 10 bases between. The CDR3 is 16 amino acids.

This clone was detected only a few times. The identical CDR3 is also encoded by other nucleotide sequences in the sample. V is TRBV11-2 and J is TRBJ1-2, with D perhaps TRBD1 (5 bases). V was pared by 3 bases and J by 5 bases, with 13 bases between. The CDR3 has 14 residues. Germline V gene data show CDR1 as SGHAT and CDR2 as FQNNGV. The CDR3 region has the DNA TGTGCCAGCAGCTTTGGTGGGGCGGGGTATGGCTACACCTTC. Protein sequence: CASSFGGAGYGYTF.

The chain uses TRBV7-3 and TRBJ2-1, with D uncertain. With 5 bases removed from V and 4 bases from J, the gap between germline ends came to 12 bases. The CDR3 contains 14 residues. Germline CDR1 SGHTA, CDR2 FQGTGA. CDR3 bases: TGTGCCAGCAGCCCCCTCGGGTCGTACAATGAGCAGTTCTTC. Translated, it gives CASSPLGSYNEQFF.

J is TRBJ1-1 and V is TRBV27, with 7 positions matching TRBD1. The CDR3 is made up of 15 amino acids. V was pared by 3 bases and J by 3 bases, with 7 bases of the junction left unmatched. CDR1 is MNHEY, CDR2 SMNVEV, per germline (reference sequence). The CDR3 reads CASSLYRGEYTEAFF. CDR3 sequence (DNA): TGTGCCAGCAGTTTGTACAGGGGTGAGTACACTGAAGCTTTCTTT.

Notes on this clone: At the DNA level, this CDR3 is encoded by other sequences in the same sample as well. The genes are TRBV11-2 and TRBJ1-2, with D hard to call. Germline CDR1 is SGHAT and CDR2 is FQNNGV. This CDR3 contains 12 residues. V dropped 4 bases and J dropped 3 bases, with 6 bases sitting between them. CDR3 amino acids: CASSSGDYGYTF. CDR3 in DNA: TGTGCCAGCAGCTCCGGGGACTATGGCTACACCTTC. The full variable domain, rest sourced from reference TRBV11-2 and TRBJ1-2, is EAGVAQSPRYKIIEKRQSVAFWCNPISGHATLYWYQQILGQGPKLLIQFQNNGVVDDSQLPKDRFSAERLKGVDSTLKIQPAKLEDSAVYLCASSSGDYGYTFGSGTRLTVV.

This chain uses TRBV5-1 with TRBJ2-7; 11 bases are shared with TRBD1. CDR1 and CDR2 (germline): SGHRS, YFSETQ. The J segment lost 3 bases and the V segment lost 1 base, leaving 9 bases of the junction unmatched. CDR3 length: 17 residues. CDR3 region: CASSLTLVGTGGYEQYF. CDR3 nucleotides: TGCGCCAGCAGCTTGACTTTGGTTGGGACAGGGGGCTACGAGCAGTACTTC.

Notes on this clone: At the DNA level, this CDR3 is encoded by other sequences in the same sample as well. The chain is built from TRBV27 and TRBJ1-5; TRBD1 matches at 7 bases. CDR1 and CDR2 (germline): MNHEY, SMNVEV (reference sequence). The CDR3 is 13 residues long. V was pared by 5 bases and J by 6 bases, with 4 bases of the junction left unmatched. The CDR3 reads CASSTTGIQPQHF. As DNA, the CDR3 is TGTGCCAGCAGTACGACAGGGATTCAGCCCCAGCATTTT.

The chain is built from TRBV11-2 and TRBJ2-5; the D gene is possibly TRBD2 (5 bases). The CDR3 runs to 13 residues. Germline V gene sequence: CDR1 SGHAT, CDR2 FQNNGV. Trimming removed 6 bases from V and 3 bases from J, with 11 bases in between. This CDR3 reads CASRRVSEETQYF. DNA of the CDR3: TGTGCCAGCAGGCGGGTCAGTGAAGAGACCCAGTACTTC. The full variable domain, with the rest looked up from reference TRBV11-2 and TRBJ2-5, is EAGVAQSPRYKIIEKRQSVAFWCNPISGHATLYWYQQILGQGPKLLIQFQNNGVVDDSQLPKDRFSAERLKGVDSTLKIQPAKLEDSAVYLCASRRVSEETQYFGPGTRLLVL.